This T cell receptor (beta chain) came from a study of blood T cell repertoires in COVID-19 (dated by TCRdb to 2019 to 2021). For the study in its entirety: Samples from collaborators originated in the United States, Italy and Spain and spanned both the acute and convalescent phases of COVID-19. The prospective study material was composed of cDNA or gDNA derived from T cells, B-cell-depleted T cells, or PBMCs. The dataset comprised deeply sampled blood TCRbeta repertoires from subjects exposed to, actively infected with, or recovered from COVID-19. The repertoires were released in a freely available public database intended as a resource for research on the immune response to SARS-CoV-2. Samples came from the ongoing ImmuneRACE study (first 160 participants) plus 1,254 subjects from 6 global collaborators. The sample metadata nearly always contained a de-identified subject ID, COVID-19 status, age in years and sex. Where HLA class I and class II types were available, the types were taken from metadata supplied by the sample provider, not from assay-based typing.

From a lookup of the germline V gene, CDR1 and CDR2 are MNHEY and SVGAGI. Here V drops 7 bases and J drops 2 bases, and the junction holds 8 bases not matched to any gene. The CDR3 measures 15 amino acids from cysteine to phenylalanine. Here the CDR3 DNA is all that survives: 45 bases in frame from base 1. TCRbeta CDR3 regions were amplified from genomic DNA by means of the immunoSEQ Assay, a bias-controlled multiplex PCR. The original methods were these. The number of nucleated cells in each sample was estimated from the amplification of reference gene primers within the assay. To quantify the absolute abundance of each unique TCRbeta CDR3 rearrangement, sequence reads were collapsed and filtered. For each sample, productive Simpson clonality was calculated as the square root of Simpson's diversity index over productive rearrangements. TCRdb carries this immuneACCESS record with in-frame sequences only. Its versions omit some clonotypes, under half of them owing to an unresolved V gene in the studies checked, with the rest unexplained. The DNA was the basis for D and trimming; V, J and clone size are from that table. The sample records nearly 350,000 clones, over 80% of which are singletons. The ten largest clonotypes hold 6% to 7% of the sample.

This clone was picked up many times. Its antigen target is currently unknown. The sample holds no much larger clone one base away, and base qualities are not on file. What the authors observed across the whole study: The quantity of clinical and demographic metadata differed by source and by participant and was supplied without curation.

At one collaborating source in Seattle, patients were enrolled during active infection and were followed longitudinally through the course of disease. The collaborating institutions used their own protocols to collect whole blood in K2EDTA tubes. Collaborator samples were shipped for TCRbeta analysis as frozen whole blood, isolated PBMCs, or DNA extracted from either sample type. This chain joins TRBV6-5 to TRBJ2-3, with 8 bases matching TRBD2. This TCR derives from a woman aged 45-59 years with COVID-19, enrolled during active disease. Sequenced: peripheral blood. The DNA sequence reads TGTGCCAGCAAGGCAAGCGGGAGTCTCACAGATACGCAGTATTTT. Translation gives CASKASGSLTDTQYF.